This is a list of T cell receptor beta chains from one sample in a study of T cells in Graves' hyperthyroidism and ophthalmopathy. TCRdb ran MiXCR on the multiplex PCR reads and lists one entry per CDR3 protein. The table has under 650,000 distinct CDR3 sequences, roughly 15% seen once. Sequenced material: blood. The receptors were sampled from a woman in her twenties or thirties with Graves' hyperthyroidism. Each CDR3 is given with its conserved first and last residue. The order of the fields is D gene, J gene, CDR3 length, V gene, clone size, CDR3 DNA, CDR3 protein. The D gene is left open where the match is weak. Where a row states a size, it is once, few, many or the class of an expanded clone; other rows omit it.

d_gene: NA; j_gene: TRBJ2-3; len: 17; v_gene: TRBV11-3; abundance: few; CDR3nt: TGTGCCAGCAGCTTAGATTGGTGGGGACCCCCGCCAGATACGCAGTATTTT; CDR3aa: CASSLDWWGPPPDTQYF
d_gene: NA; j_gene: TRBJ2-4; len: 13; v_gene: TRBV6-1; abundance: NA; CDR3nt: TGTGCCAGCAGTGACAGGGTTGGAAACATTCAGTACTTC; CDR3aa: CASSDRVGNIQYF
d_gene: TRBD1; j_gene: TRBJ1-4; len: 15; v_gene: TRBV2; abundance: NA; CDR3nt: TGTGCCAGCAGGGCGGTGGGGACAGGTGGAGAAAAACTGTTTTTT; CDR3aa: CASRAVGTGGEKLFF
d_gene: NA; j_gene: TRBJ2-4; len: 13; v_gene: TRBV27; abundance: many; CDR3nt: TGTGCCAGCAGTCCAAGGACATCGGACATTCAGTACTTC; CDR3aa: CASSPRTSDIQYF
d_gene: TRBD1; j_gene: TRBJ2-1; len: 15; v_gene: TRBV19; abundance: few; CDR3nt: TGTGCCAGTAGTATACGGACAGGGGAGGTGAATGAGCAGTTCTTC; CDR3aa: CASSIRTGEVNEQFF
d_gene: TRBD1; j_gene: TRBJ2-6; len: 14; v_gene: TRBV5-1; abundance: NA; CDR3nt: TGCGCCAGCACCGGGACAGCTGGGGCCAACGTCCTGACTTTC; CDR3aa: CASTGTAGANVLTF
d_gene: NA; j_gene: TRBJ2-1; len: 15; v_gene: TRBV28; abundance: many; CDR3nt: TGTGCCAGCAGTTTAACCGATCGACGCTACAATGAGCAGTTCTTC; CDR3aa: CASSLTDRRYNEQFF
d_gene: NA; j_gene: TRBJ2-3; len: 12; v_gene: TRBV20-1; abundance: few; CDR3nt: TGCAGTGCGCCGTACCGGGACGTTACGCAGTATTTT; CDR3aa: CSAPYRDVTQYF
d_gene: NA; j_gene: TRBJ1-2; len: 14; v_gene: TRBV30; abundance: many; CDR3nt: TGTGCCTGGAGTCATGAGGGGAGACACTATGGCTACACCTTC; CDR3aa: CAWSHEGRHYGYTF
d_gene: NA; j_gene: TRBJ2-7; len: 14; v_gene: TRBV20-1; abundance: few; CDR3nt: TGCAGTGCTAGAGTCCCGAGGTCTCCGGGAGAGCAGTACTTC; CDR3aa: CSARVPRSPGEQYF
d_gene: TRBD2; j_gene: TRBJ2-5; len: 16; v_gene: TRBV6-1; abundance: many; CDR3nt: TGTGCCAGCAGGTTGGGACTAGCGGGAGTCGGAGAGACCCAGTACTTC; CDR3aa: CASRLGLAGVGETQYF
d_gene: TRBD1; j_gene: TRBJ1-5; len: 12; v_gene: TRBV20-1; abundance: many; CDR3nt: TGCAGTGCTTGGACAGGGGATCAGCCCCAGCATTTT; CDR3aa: CSAWTGDQPQHF
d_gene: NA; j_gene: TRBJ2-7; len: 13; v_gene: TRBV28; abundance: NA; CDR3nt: TGTGCCAGCAGCACACGGGGAACCTACGAGCAGTACTTC; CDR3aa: CASSTRGTYEQYF
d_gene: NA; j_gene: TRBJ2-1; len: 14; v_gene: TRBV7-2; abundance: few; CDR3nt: TGTGCCAGCAGCTCATCCGCCCGGGGGAATGAGCAGTTCTTC; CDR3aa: CASSSSARGNEQFF
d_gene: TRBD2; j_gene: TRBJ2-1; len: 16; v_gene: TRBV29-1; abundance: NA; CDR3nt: TGCAGCGTTGCCACCCGGCTAGCGGGAGGATCTGGTGAGCAGCTCTTC; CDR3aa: CSVATRLAGGSGEQLF
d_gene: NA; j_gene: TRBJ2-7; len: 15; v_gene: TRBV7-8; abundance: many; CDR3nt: TGTGCCAGCAGCTTAGGGGCGGGACGCTCCTACGAGCAGTACTTC; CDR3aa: CASSLGAGRSYEQYF
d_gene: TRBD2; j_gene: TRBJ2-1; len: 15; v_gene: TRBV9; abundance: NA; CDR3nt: TGTGCCAGCAGCCTTAGCGGGAGGTACTCCAATGAGCAGTTCTTC; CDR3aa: CASSLSGRYSNEQFF
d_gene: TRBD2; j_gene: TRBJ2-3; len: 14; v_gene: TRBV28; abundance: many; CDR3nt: TGTGCCAGCACCCTGGGACTAGTGAGGGATACGCAGTATTTT; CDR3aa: CASTLGLVRDTQYF
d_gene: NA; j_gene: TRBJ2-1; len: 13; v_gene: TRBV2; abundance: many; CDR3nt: TGTGCCAGCAGTGAAGTCCAGAAGGCGAGGCAGTTCTTC; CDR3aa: CASSEVQKARQFF
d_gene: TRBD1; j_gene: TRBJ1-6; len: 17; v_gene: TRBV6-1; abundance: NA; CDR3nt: TGTGCCACTCAAGACCCCGACTGGACAGGGCAGGATTCACCCCTCCACTTT; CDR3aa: CATQDPDWTGQDSPLHF
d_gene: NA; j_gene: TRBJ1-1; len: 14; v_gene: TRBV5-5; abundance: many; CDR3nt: TGTGCCAGCAGCTACACAACCGACAGCACTGAAGCTTTCTTT; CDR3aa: CASSYTTDSTEAFF
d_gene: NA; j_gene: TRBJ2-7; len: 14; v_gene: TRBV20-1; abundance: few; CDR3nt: TGCAGTGCTAGGCTCGCCGGGACAACCTACGAGCAGTACTTC; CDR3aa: CSARLAGTTYEQYF
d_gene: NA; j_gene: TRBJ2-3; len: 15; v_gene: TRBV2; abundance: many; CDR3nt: TGTGCTGCGACCCAGGGCAGCGGCCCCACAGATACGCAGTATTTT; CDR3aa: CAATQGSGPTDTQYF
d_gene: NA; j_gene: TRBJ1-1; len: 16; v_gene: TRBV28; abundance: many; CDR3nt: TGTGCCAGCAGTCAATCCCCAGGGGCAGGAAACACTGAAGCTTTCTTT; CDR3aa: CASSQSPGAGNTEAFF
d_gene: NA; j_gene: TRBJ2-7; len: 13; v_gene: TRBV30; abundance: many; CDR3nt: TGTGCCCCTATCGGCCCGTCTTCTCACGAGCAGTACTTC; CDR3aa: CAPIGPSSHEQYF
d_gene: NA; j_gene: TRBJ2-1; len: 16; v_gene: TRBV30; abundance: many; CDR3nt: TGTGCCTGGAGGCCCCCCCCGACGCCGAGAGACAATGAGCAGTTCTTC; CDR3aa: CAWRPPPTPRDNEQFF
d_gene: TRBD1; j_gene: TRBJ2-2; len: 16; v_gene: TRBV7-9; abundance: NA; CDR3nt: TGTGCCAGCAGCGAGCGACAGGGTGGTACCACCGGGGAGCTGTTTTTT; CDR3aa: CASSERQGGTTGELFF
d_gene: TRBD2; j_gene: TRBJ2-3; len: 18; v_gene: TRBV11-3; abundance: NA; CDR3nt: TGTGCCAGCAGCCGTCCCGGGCTGGGACTAGTAAATACAGATACGCAGTATTTT; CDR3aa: CASSRPGLGLVNTDTQYF
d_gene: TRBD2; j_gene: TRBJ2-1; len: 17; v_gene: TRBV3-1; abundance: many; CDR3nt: TGTGCCAGCAGCCGGTCGTCGGCTAGCGGCCAATACAATGAGCAGTTCTTC; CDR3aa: CASSRSSASGQYNEQFF
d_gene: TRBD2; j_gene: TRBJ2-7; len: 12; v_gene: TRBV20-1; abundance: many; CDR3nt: TGCAGTGCCGAGCGGGAGGACTACGAGCAGTACTTC; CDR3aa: CSAEREDYEQYF
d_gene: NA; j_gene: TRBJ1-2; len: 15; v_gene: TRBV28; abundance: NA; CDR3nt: TGTGCCAGCAGTACCATTACCGGGCCAGATTATGGCTACACCTTC; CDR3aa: CASSTITGPDYGYTF
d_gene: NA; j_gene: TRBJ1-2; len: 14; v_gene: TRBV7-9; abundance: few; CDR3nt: TGTGCCAGCAGCTTACATAGCGGAAACTATGGCTACACCTTC; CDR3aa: CASSLHSGNYGYTF
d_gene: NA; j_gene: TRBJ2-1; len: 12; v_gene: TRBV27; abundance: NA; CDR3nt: TGTGCCAGCAGCCCCGACCGTGATGAGCAGTTCTTC; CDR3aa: CASSPDRDEQFF
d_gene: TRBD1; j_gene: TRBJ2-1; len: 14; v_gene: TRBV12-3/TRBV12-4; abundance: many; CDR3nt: TGTGCCAGCAGGACAGGGGGCTTATTCAATGAGCAGTTCTTC; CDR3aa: CASRTGGLFNEQFF
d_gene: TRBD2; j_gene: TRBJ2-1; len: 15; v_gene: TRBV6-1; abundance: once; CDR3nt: TGTGCCAGCAGACACCTAGCGGGAGAATTCTATGAGCAGTTCTTC; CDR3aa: CASRHLAGEFYEQFF
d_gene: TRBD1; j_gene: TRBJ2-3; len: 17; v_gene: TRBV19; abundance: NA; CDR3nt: TGTGCCAGTAGTCCCGGATGGCAGGGGGCCCACACAGATACGCAGTATTTT; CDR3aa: CASSPGWQGAHTDTQYF
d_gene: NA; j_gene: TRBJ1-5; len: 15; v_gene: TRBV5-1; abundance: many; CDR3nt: TGCGCCAGCAGCTTGGTGGCCGGGGGAGGTCAGCCCCAGCATTTT; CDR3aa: CASSLVAGGGQPQHF
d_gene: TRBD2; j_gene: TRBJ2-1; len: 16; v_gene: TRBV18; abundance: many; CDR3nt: TGTGCCAGCTCACCACGGACTAGCGGAAAATACAATGAGCAGTTCTTC; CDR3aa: CASSPRTSGKYNEQFF
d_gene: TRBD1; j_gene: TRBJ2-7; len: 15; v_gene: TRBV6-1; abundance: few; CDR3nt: TGTGCCAGCAGTGAAGCTCCAGGGGGCGACTACGAGCAGTACTTC; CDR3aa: CASSEAPGGDYEQYF
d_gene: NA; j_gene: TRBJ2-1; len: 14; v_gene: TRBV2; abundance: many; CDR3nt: TGTGCCAGCAGTCCCCGACTAGTTATCTATGAGCAGTTCTTC; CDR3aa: CASSPRLVIYEQFF
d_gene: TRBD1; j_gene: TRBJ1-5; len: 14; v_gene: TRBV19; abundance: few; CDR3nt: TGTGCCAGTAGTATAGGTGCAGGGGGACAACCCCAGCATTTT; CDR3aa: CASSIGAGGQPQHF
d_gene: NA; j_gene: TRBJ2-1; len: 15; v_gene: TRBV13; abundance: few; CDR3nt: TGTGCCAGCAGCTTAGAGACTGCAGGGATGAATGAGCAGTTCTTC; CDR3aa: CASSLETAGMNEQFF
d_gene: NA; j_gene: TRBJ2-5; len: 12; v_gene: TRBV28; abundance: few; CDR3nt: TGTGCCAGCAGTTTATTAGTCCAGACCCAGTACTTC; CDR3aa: CASSLLVQTQYF
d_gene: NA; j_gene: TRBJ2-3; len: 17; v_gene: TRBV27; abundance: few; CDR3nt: TGTGCCAGCAGTGGGTGGGCGGGAAGGGGCGGCACAGATACGCAGTATTTT; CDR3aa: CASSGWAGRGGTDTQYF
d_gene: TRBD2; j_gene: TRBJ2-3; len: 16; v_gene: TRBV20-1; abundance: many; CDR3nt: TGCAGTGCTAGCCCCGGACTAGCGGGAGTGGAAGATACGCAGTATTTT; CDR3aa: CSASPGLAGVEDTQYF
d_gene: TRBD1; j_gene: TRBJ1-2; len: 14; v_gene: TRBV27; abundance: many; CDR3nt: TGTGCCAGCAGATCGACAGGGGGCAACTATGGCTACACCTTC; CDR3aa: CASRSTGGNYGYTF
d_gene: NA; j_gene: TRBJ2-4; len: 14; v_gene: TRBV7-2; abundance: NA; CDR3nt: TGTGCCAGCAGCTTGGAACCCAGCGACAACATTCAGTACTTC; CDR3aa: CASSLEPSDNIQYF
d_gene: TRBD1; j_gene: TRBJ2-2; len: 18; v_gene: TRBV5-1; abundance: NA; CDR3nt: TGCGCCAGCAGCCGAGGGGGACAGGGATGGGCGACCACCGGGGAGCTGTTTTTT; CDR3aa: CASSRGGQGWATTGELFF
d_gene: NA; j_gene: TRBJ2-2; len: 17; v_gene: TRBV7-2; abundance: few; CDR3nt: TGTGCCAGCAGCTTAGCGCCTCTGACAGAGATCACCGGGGAGCTGTTTTTT; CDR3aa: CASSLAPLTEITGELFF
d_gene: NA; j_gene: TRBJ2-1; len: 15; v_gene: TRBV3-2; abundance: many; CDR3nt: TGTGCCAGCAGCCAAGACAATGGCCAATACGGTGAGCAGTTCTTC; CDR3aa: CASSQDNGQYGEQFF
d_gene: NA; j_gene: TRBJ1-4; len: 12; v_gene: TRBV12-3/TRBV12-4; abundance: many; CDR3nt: TGTGCCAGCAGTCTCAGGGCAGCAAAACTGTTTTTT; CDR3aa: CASSLRAAKLFF
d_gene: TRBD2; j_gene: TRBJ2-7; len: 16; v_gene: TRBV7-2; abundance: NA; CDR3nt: TGTGCCAGCAGCACCCCCGGTGCGGGAGAGTTCTACGAGCAGTACTTC; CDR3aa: CASSTPGAGEFYEQYF
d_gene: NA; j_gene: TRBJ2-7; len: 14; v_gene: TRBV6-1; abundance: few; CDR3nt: TGTGCCAGCAGCGGTCAGGGGGGACCCTACGAGCAGTACTTC; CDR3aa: CASSGQGGPYEQYF
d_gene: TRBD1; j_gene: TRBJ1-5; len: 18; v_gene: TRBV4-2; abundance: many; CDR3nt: TGTGCCAGCAGCCCGCGACAGGGGGCAGTTGGTAGCAATCAGCCCCAGCATTTT; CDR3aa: CASSPRQGAVGSNQPQHF
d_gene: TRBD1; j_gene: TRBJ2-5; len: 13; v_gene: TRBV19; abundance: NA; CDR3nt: TGTGCCAGTAGCGGCAGGGGGCTGGAGACCCAGTACTTC; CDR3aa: CASSGRGLETQYF
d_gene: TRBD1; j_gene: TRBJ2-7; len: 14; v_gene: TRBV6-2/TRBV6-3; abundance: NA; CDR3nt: TGTGCCACGGACCGGGACAGGGTCCCTTACGAGCAGTACTTC; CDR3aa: CATDRDRVPYEQYF
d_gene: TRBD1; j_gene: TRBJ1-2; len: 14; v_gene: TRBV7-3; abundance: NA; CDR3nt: TGTGCCAGCAGCGATCTGGACAGGGACTATGGCTACACCTTC; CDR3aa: CASSDLDRDYGYTF